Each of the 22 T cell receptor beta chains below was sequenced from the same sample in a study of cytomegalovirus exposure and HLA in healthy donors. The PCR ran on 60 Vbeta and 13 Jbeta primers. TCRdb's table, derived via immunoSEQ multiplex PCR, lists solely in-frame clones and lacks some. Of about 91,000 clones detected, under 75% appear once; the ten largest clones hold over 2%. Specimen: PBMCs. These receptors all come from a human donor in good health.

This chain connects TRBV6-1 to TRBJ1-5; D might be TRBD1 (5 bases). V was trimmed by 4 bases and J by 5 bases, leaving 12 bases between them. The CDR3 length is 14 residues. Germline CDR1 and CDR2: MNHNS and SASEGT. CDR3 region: CASSGPSRDQPQHF. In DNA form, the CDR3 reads TGTGCCAGCAGTGGTCCCAGCAGGGATCAGCCCCAGCATTTT.

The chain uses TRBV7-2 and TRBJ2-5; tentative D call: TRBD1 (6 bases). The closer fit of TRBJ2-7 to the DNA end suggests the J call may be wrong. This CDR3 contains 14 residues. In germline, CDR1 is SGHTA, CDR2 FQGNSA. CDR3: CASSLETGSYEQYF. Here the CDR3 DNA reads TGTGCCAGCAGCTTAGAGACAGGCTCCTACGAGCAGTACTTC.

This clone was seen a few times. The CDR3 is CASSYLLRGAYEQYF. In nucleotides, the CDR3 is TGTGCCAGCAGTTACCTACTCAGGGGGGCCTACGAGCAGTACTTC. The rearrangement links TRBV6-6 to TRBJ2-7; possible D gene TRBD1, 7 bases. With 2 bases removed from V and 2 bases from J, the gap between germline ends came to 13 bases. This CDR3 comprises 15 residues. Germline loops: CDR1 MNHNY, CDR2 SVGAGI (reference sequence).

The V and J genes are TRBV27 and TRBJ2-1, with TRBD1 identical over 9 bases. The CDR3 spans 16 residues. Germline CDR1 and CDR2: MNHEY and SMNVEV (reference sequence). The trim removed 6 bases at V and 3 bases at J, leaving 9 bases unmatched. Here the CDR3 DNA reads TGTGCCAGCAGCGTGGACAGGGGAGTTATCTACAATGAGCAGTTCTTC. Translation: CASSVDRGVIYNEQFF.

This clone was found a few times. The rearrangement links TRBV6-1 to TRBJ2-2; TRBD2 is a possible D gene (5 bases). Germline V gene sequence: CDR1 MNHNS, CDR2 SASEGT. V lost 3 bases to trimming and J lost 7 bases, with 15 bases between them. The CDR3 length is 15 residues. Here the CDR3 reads CASSDVLARVGELFF. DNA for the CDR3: TGTGCCAGCAGTGATGTCCTAGCTAGAGTCGGGGAGCTGTTTTTT.

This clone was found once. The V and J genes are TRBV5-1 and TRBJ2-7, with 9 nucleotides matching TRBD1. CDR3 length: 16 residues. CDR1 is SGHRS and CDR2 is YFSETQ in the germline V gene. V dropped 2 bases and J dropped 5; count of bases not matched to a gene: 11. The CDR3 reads CASSFSPGTGWDEQYF. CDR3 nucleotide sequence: TGCGCCAGCAGCTTCTCTCCCGGGACAGGGTGGGACGAGCAGTACTTC.

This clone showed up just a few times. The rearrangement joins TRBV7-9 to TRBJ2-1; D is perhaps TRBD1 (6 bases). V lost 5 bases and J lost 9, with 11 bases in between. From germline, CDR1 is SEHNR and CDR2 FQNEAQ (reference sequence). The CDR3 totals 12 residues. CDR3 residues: CASSPHRVEQFF. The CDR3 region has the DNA TGTGCCAGCAGCCCGCACAGGGTTGAGCAGTTCTTC. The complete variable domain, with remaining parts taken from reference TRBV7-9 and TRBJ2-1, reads DTGVSQNPRHKITKRGQNVTFRCDPISEHNRLYWYRQTLGQGPEFLTYFQNEAQLEKSRLLSDRFSAERPKGSFSTLEIQRTEQGDSAMYLCASSPHRVEQFFGPGTRLTVL.

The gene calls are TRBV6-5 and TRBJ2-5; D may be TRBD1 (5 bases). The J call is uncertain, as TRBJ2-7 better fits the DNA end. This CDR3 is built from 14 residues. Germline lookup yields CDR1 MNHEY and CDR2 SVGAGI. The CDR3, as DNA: TGTGCCAGCAGTTACTCGGGGCTCTCCTACGAGCAGTACTTC. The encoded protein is CASSYSGLSYEQYF.

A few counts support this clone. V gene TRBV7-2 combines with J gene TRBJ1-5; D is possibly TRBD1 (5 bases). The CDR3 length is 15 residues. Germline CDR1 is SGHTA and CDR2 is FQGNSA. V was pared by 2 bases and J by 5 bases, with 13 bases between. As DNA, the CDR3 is TGTGCCAGCAGCTTATGGGGGGATTCCTATCAGCCCCAGCATTTT. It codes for CASSLWGDSYQPQHF.

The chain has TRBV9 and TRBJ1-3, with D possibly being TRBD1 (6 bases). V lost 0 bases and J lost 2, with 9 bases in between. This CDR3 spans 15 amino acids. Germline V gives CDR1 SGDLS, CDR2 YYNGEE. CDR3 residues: CASSVGPGAGNTIYF. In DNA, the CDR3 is TGTGCCAGCAGCGTAGGTCCAGGGGCTGGAAACACCATATATTTT.

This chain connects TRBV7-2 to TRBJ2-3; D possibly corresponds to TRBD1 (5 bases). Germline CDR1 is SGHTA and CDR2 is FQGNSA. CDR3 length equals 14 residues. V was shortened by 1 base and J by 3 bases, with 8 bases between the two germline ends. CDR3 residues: CASSLGGATDTQYF. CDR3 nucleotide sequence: TGTGCCAGCAGCTTAGGTGGGGCAACAGATACGCAGTATTTT.

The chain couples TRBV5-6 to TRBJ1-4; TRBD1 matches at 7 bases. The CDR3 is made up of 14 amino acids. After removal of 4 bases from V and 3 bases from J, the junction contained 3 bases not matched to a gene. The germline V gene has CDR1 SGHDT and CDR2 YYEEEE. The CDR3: CASSPGQSNEKLFF. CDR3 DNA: TGTGCCAGCAGCCCGGGACAGTCTAATGAAAAACTGTTTTTT.

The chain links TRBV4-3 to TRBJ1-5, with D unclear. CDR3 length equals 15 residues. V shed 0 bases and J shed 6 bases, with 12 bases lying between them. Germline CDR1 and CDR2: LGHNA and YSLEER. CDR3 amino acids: CASSQDLVAAQPQHF. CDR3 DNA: TGCGCCAGCAGCCAAGATTTGGTGGCGGCTCAGCCCCAGCATTTT.

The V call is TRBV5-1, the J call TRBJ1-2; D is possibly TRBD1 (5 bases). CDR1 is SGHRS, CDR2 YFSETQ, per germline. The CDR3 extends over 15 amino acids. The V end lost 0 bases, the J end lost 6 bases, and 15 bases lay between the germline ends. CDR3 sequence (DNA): TGCGCCAGCAGCTTGGACTCAGGGCCTGGGGATGGCTACACCTTC. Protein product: CASSLDSGPGDGYTF.

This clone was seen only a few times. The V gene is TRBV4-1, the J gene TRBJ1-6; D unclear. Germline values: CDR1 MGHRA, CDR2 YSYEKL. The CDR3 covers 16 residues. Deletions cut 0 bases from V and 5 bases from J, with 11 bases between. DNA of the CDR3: TGCGCCAGCAGCCAAGATAGAAGGACTGATAATTCACCCCTCCACTTT. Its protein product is CASSQDRRTDNSPLHF.

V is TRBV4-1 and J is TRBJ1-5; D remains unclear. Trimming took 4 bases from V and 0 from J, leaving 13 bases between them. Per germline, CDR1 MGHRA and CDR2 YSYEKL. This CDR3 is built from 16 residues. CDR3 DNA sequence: TGCGCCAGCAGCCGGGGAGACATTAATAGCAATCAGCCCCAGCATTTT. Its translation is CASSRGDINSNQPQHF.

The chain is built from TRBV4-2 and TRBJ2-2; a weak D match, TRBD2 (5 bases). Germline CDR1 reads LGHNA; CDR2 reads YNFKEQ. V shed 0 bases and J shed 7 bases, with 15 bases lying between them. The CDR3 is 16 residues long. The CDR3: CASSQDPPSFGGELFF. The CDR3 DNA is TGTGCCAGCAGCCAAGATCCCCCTAGCTTCGGCGGGGAGCTGTTTTTT.

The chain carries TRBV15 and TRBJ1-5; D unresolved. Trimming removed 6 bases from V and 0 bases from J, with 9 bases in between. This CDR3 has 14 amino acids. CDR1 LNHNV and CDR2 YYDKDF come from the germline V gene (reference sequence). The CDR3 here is CATSNQYSNQPQHF. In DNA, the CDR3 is TGTGCCACCAGTAATCAGTATAGCAATCAGCCCCAGCATTTT.

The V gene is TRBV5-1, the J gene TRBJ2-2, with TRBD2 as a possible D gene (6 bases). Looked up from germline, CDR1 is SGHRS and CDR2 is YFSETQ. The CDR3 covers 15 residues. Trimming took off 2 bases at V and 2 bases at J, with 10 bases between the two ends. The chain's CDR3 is CASSLSGRNTGELFF. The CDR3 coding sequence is TGCGCCAGCAGCTTATCCGGGAGAAACACCGGGGAGCTGTTTTTT.

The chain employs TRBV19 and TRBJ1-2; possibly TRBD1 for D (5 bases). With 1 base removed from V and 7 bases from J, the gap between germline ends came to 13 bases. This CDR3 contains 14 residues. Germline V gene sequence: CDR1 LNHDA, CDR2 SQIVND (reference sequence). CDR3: CASSIGGHATGYTF. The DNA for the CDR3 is TGTGCCAGTAGTATAGGGGGCCACGCAACTGGCTACACCTTC.

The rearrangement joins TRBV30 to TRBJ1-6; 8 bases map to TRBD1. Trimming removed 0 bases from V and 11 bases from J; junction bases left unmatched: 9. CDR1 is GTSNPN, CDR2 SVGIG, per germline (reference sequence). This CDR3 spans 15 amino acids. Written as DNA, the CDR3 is TGTGCCTGGAGTGTAGCAGGGGGCGCGAGTCCACCCCTCCACTTT. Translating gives CAWSVAGGASPPLHF.

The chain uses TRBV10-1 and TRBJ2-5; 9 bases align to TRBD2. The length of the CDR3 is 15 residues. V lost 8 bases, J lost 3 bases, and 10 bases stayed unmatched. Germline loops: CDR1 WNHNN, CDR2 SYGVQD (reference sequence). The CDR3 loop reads CASWGAGGKKETQYF. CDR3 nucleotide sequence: TGCGCCAGCTGGGGAGCGGGGGGCAAAAAAGAGACCCAGTACTTC.